These 10 T cell receptor beta chains share one sample of origin, sequenced in a study of CD8+CD57+ T cells in acquired aplastic anemia. Individuals selected for sequencing had exhibited CD8+CD57+ cell expansion on flow cytometry. The TCR beta profiling, which covered VDJ combination and CDR3 sequence, was carried out using genomic DNA as the template. Each CDR3 protein gets one entry after TCRdb re-called the reads with MiXCR. The repertoire includes 150,000 or so distinct CDR3 sequences, roughly 50% of them detected once, and 3.2% sits in the top ten. Sequencing input: sorted CD4+, CD8+, or CD8+CD57+ T cells (not recorded which) from PBMCs. The origin of the receptors is a human donor with aplastic anemia.

The V call is TRBV5-6, the J call TRBJ1-2; 9 nucleotides align to TRBD1. Germline V CDR1 and CDR2: SGHDT, YYEEEE. The CDR3 is made up of 15 amino acids. V lost 2 bases, J lost 4 bases, and 6 bases stayed unmatched. The CDR3 bases are TGTGCCAGCAGCTTCCCGGGACAGGGAGGCTATGGCTACACCTTC. Amino acid sequence: CASSFPGQGGYGYTF.

Turning to this clonotype: This may stem from a read error, because a much larger clone lies one nucleotide away. The J gene is TRBJ1-1, the V gene TRBV10-3; perhaps TRBD1 as D (6 bases). Germline assignment: CDR1 ENHRY and CDR2 SYGVKD. The CDR3 length is 14 residues. In nucleotides, the CDR3 is TGTGCCAGCAGTCATGGACAGCTGAGCACTGAAGCTTTCTTT. This codes for CASSHGQLSTEAFF.

This clonotype was detected many times. V and J are TRBV7-6 and TRBJ2-1; 8 nucleotides line up with TRBD2. CDR1 is SGHVS, CDR2 FNYEAQ, per germline. J gave up 9 bases and V 1 base, and 5 bases lay outside the gene matches. The CDR3 runs to 14 residues. The CDR3 sequence is CASSLGGTSLEQFF. Written as DNA, the CDR3 is TGTGCCAGCAGCTTAGGTGGGACTAGTCTTGAGCAGTTCTTC.

This clonotype came up a few times. This sequence joins TRBV7-2 and TRBJ1-1; D ambiguous. The germline V gene encodes CDR1 SGHTA and CDR2 FQGNSA. The CDR3 length is 13 residues. Trimming took 4 bases from V and 8 from J, leaving 14 bases between them. This chain's CDR3 is CASSSGGQSEAFF. CDR3 nucleotides: TGTGCCAGCAGCTCTGGTGGGCAGTCGGAAGCTTTCTTT.

Regarding this clonotype: A much bigger clone sits one base away, suggesting this may be a read error. This chain uses TRBV4-2 with TRBJ2-3, with D possibly TRBD2 on 6 matching bases. The CDR3 covers 15 residues. From germline, CDR1 is LGHNA and CDR2 YNFKEQ. The V end was cut by 4 bases, the J end by 1 base, with 12 bases between. CDR3: CASSRACGGTDTQYF. The CDR3 DNA follows: TGTGCCAGCAGCCGGGCTTGCGGGGGCACAGATACGCAGTATTTT.

The sample holds many counts of this clonotype. V is TRBV5-4 and J is TRBJ1-2, with 8 bases identical to TRBD1. CDR1 SGHNT and CDR2 YYREEE come from the germline V gene (reference sequence). Trimming at V came to 0 bases and at J to 6 bases, leaving 4 bases not matched to a gene. There are 14 residues in the CDR3. The CDR3 spells CASSLGTGLNGYTF. Here the CDR3 DNA reads TGTGCCAGCAGCTTGGGGACAGGGCTCAATGGCTACACCTTC.

This clonotype appeared many times. This sequence joins TRBV20-1 and TRBJ2-3, with TRBD2 matching over 8 bases. This CDR3 spans 13 amino acids. Germline lookup yields CDR1 DFQATT and CDR2 SNEGSKA (reference sequence). J gave up 5 bases and V 3 bases, and 4 bases lay outside the gene matches. The DNA of the CDR3 is TGCAGTGCTAGCGGGAGGGCCATAGATACGCAGTATTTT. Translated: CSASGRAIDTQYF.

This chain joins TRBV10-3 and TRBJ2-7; D possibly corresponds to TRBD1 (6 bases). The germline gives CDR1 ENHRY, CDR2 SYGVKD. The CDR3 is made up of 12 amino acids. With 5 bases removed from V and 4 bases from J, the gap between germline ends came to 9 bases. The CDR3: CAISRTAYEQYV. The CDR3 DNA follows: TGTGCCATCAGTAGGACAGCTTACGAGCAGTACGTC.

The gene calls are TRBV15 and TRBJ1-3; D not resolved. Looked up from germline, CDR1 is LNHNV and CDR2 is YYDKDF (reference sequence). V was clipped by 0 bases and J by 0 bases, with 6 bases between them. The CDR3 is 15 amino acids. The CDR3 bases are TGTGCCACCAGCAGAGACAGGTCCTCTGGAAACACCATATATTTT. Its translation is CATSRDRSSGNTIYF.

In regard to this clonotype: A much larger clone sits a single nucleotide away, making a read error possible. This rearrangement joins TRBV7-9 to TRBJ1-4; D unresolved. The germline gives CDR1 SEHNR, CDR2 FQNEAQ (reference sequence). This CDR3 spans 14 amino acids. The CDR3 spells CAGSPGKANEKLFF. In nucleotides, the CDR3 is TGTGCCGGCAGCCCCGGGAAAGCTAATGAAAAACTGTTTTTT. The full variable domain, rest sourced from reference TRBV7-9 and TRBJ1-4, is DTGVSQNPRHKITKRGQNVTFRCDPISEHNRLYWYRQTLGQGPEFLTYFQNEAQLEKSRLLSDRFSAERPKGSFSTLEIQRTEQGDSAMYLCAGSPGKANEKLFFGSGTQLSVL.